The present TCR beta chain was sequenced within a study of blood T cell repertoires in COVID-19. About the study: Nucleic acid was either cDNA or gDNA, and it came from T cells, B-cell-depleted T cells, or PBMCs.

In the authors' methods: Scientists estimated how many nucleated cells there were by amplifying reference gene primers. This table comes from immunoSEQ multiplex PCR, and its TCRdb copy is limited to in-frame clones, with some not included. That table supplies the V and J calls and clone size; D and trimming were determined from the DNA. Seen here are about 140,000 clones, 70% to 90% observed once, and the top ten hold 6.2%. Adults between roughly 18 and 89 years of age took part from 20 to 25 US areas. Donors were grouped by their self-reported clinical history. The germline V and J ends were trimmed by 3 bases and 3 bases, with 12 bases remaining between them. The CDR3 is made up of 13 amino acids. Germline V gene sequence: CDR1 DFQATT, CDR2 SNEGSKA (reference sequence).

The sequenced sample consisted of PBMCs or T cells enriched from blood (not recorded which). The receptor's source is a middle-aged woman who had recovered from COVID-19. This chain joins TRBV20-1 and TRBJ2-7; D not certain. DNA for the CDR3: TGCAGTGCTAGTCTCCCCGGAGACTACGAGCAGTACTTC. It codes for CSASLPGDYEQYF.